This TCR beta chain is from a study of blood T cell repertoires in COVID-19. Study as a whole: The United States, Italy and Spain provided the acute and convalescent COVID-19 samples.

Profiling relied on immunoSEQ multiplex PCR, and the TCRdb table lists in-frame clones only, not all of them. The data show 30,000 or so clones, around 92% seen once. Germline V lookup: CDR1 MDHEN, CDR2 SYDVKM. This CDR3 has 14 residues. J gave up 7 bases and V 6 bases, and 5 bases lay outside the gene matches. Sequencing used peripheral blood. This receptor was identified in a human donor in a cohort sampled during active COVID-19. This chain connects TRBV28 to TRBJ1-4; TRBD1 agrees at 10 bases. CDR3 sequence reads: CASSIDRGREKLFF. The CDR3 DNA sequence: TGTGCCAGCAGCATCGACAGGGGGCGTGAAAAACTGTTTTTT.